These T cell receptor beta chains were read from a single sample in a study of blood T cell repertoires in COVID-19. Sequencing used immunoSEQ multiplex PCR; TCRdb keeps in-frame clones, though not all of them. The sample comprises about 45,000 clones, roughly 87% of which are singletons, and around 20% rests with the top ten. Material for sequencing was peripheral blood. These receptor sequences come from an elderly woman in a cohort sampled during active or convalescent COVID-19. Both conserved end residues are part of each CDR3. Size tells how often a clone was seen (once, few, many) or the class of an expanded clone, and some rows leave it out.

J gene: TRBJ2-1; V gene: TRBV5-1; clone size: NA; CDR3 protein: CASTDLSGGPYNEQFF
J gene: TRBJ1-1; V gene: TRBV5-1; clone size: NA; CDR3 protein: CASSLGRPETEAFF
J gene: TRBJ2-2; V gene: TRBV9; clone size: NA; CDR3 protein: CASSVTGQLNTGELFF
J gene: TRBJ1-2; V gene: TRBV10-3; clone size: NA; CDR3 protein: CAIKGEQPYGYTF
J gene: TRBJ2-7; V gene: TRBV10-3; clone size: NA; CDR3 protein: CAISESSGGGYEQYF
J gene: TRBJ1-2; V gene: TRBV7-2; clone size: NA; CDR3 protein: CASSTSGEPWGYTF
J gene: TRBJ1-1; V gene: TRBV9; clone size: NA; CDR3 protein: CASSGQGETEAFF
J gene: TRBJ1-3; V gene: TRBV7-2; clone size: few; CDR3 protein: CASSSQGGRVPGNTIYF
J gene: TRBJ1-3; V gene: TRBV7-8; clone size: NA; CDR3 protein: CASSLGAGGSGNTIYF
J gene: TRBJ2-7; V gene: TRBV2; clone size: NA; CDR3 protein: CASSRLTYEQYF
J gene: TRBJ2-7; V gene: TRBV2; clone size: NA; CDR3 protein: CASSRLAGGRYSYEQYF